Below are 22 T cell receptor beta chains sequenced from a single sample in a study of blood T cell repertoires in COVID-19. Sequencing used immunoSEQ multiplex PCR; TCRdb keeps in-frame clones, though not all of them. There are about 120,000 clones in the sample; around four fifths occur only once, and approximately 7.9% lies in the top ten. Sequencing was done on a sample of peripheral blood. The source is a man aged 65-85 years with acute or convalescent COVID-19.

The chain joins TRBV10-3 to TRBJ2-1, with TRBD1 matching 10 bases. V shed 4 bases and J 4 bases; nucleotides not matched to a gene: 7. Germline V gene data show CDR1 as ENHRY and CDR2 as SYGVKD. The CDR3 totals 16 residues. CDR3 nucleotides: TGTGCCATCAGTGGAGGACAGGGGGTTCTTTACAATGAGCAGTTCTTC. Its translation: CAISGGQGVLYNEQFF.

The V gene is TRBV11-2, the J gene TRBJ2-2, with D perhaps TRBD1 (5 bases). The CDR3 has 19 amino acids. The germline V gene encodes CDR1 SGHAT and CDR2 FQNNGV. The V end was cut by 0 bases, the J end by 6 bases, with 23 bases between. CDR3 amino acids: CASSLDGIIVKQGPGELFF. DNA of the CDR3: TGTGCCAGCAGCTTAGACGGAATTATCGTAAAGCAGGGCCCCGGGGAGCTGTTTTTT.

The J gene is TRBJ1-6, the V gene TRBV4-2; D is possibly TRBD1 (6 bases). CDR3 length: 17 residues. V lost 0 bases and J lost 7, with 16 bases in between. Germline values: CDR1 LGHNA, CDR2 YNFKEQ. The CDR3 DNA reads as TGTGCCAGCAGCCAAGAGGGGGGGCAACGCTGGAATTCACCCCTCCACTTT. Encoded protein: CASSQEGGQRWNSPLHF.

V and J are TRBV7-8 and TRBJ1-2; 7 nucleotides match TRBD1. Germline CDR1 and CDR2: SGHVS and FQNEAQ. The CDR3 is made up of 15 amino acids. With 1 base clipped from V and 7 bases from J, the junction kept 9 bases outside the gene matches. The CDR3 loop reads CASSLGPRQGGGYTF. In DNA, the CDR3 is TGTGCCAGCAGCTTAGGCCCCCGACAGGGTGGTGGCTACACCTTC. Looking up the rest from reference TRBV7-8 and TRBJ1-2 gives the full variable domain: GAGVSQSPRYKVAKRGQDVALRCDPISGHVSLFWYQQALGQGPEFLTYFQNEAQLDKSGLPSDRFFAERPEGSVSTLKIQRTQQEDSAVYLCASSLGPRQGGGYTFGSGTRLTVV.

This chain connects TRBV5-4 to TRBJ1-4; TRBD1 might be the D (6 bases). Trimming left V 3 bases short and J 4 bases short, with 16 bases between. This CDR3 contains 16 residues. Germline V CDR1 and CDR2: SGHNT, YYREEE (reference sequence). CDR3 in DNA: TGTGCCAGCAGCTCCCAGAGTGGGGGCGGTAATGAAAAACTGTTTTTT. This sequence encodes CASSSQSGGGNEKLFF.

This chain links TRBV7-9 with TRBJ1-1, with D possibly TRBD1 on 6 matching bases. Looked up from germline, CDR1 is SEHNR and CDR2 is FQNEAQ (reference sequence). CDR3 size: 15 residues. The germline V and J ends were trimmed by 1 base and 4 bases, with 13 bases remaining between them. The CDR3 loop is CASSLVLGGATEAFF. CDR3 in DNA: TGTGCCAGCAGCTTAGTGCTGGGGGGGGCCACTGAAGCTTTCTTT.

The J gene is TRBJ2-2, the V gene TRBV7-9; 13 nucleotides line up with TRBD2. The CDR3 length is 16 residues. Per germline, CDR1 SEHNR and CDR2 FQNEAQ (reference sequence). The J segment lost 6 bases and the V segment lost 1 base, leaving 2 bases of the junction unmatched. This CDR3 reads CASSLGLAGGSGELFF. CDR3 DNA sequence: TGTGCCAGCAGCTTAGGACTAGCGGGAGGTTCCGGGGAGCTGTTTTTT.

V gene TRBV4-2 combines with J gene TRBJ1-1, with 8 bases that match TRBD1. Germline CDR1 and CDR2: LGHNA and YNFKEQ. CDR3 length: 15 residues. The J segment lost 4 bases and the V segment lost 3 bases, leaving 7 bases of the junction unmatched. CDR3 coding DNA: TGTGCCAGCAGCCACGACAGGGGACTGGGCACTGAAGCTTTCTTT. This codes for CASSHDRGLGTEAFF.

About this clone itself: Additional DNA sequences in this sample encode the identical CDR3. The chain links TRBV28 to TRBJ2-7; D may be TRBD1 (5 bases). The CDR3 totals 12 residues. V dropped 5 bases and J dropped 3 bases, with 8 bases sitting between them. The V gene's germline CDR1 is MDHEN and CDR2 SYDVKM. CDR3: CASSRTGYEQYF. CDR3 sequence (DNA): TGTGCCAGCAGTCGTACAGGCTACGAGCAGTACTTC.

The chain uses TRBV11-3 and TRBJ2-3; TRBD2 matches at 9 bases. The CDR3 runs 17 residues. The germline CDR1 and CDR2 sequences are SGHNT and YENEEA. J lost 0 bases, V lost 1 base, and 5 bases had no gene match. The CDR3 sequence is CASSLGASGASTDTQYF. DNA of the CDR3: TGTGCCAGCAGCTTAGGGGCTAGCGGGGCTAGCACAGATACGCAGTATTTT.

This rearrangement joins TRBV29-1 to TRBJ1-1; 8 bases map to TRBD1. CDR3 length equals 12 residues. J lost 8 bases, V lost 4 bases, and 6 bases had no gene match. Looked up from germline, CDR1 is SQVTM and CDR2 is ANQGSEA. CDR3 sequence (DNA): TGCAGCGTTGGGACAGGGACCCCCGAAGCTTTCTTT. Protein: CSVGTGTPEAFF.

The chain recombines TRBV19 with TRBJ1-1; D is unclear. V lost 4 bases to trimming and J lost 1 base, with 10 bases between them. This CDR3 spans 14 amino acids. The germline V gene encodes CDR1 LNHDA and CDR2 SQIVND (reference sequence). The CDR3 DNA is TGTGCCAGTAGTACGCCCGGGAGGAACACTGAAGCTTTCTTT. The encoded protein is CASSTPGRNTEAFF.

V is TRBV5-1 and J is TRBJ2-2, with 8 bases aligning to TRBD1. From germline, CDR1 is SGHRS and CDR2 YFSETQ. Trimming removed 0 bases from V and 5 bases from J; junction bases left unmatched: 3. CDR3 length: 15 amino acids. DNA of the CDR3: TGCGCCAGCAGCTTGGGTAACAGGGGGACCGGGGAGCTGTTTTTT. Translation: CASSLGNRGTGELFF.

CDR3 amino acids: CAPPVGGEQFF. The CDR3 coding sequence is TGTGCCCCTCCCGTGGGGGGGGAGCAGTTCTTC. The rearrangement uses TRBV6-7 and TRBJ2-1; 7 nucleotides align to TRBD2. TRBV6-7 is designated an ORF whose function remains uncertain. The CDR3 spans 11 residues. The ends lost 11 bases at V and 10 bases at J; junction bases unmatched: 8.

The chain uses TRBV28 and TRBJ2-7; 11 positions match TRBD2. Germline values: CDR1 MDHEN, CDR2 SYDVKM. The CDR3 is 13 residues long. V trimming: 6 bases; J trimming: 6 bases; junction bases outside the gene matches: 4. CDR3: CASRLAGVSEQYF. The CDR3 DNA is TGTGCCAGCAGACTAGCGGGAGTTTCCGAGCAGTACTTC.

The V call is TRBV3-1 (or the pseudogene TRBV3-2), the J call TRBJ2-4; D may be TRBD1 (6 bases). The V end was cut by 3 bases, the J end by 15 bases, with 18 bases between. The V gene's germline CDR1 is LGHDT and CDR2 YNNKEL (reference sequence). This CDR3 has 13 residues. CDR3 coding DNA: TGTGCCAGCAGCCAGACCCGGTCAGGGGATCCGTACTTC. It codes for CASSQTRSGDPYF.

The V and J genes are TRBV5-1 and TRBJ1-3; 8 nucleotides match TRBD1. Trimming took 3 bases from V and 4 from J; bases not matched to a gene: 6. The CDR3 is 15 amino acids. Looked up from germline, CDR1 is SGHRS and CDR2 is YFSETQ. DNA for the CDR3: TGCGCCAGCAGCTCTGGACAGGGTTACGGAAACACCATATATTTT. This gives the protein CASSSGQGYGNTIYF.

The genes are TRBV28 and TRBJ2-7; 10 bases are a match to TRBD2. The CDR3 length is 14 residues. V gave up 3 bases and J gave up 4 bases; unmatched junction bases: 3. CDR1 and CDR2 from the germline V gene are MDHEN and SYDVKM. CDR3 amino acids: CASSFSGRGYEQYF. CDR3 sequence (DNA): TGTGCCAGCAGTTTCAGCGGGAGGGGTTACGAGCAGTACTTC.

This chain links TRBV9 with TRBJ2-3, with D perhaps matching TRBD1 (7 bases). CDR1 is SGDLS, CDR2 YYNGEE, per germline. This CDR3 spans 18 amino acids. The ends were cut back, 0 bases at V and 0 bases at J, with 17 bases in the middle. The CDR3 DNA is TGTGCCAGCAGCGTAGACAGGGGAGGTGTCACCAGCACAGATACGCAGTATTTT. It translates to CASSVDRGGVTSTDTQYF.

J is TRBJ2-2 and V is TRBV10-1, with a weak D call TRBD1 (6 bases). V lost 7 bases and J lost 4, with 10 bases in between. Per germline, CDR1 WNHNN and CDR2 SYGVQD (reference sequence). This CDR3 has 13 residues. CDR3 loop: CASTGTLTGELFF. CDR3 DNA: TGCGCCAGCACCGGGACACTCACCGGGGAGCTGTTTTTT.

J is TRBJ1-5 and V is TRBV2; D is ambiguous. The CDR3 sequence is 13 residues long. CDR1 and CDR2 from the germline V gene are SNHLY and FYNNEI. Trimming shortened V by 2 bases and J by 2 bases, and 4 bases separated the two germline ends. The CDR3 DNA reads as TGTGCCAGCAGTGAACAGGGCAATCAGCCCCAGCATTTT. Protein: CASSEQGNQPQHF.

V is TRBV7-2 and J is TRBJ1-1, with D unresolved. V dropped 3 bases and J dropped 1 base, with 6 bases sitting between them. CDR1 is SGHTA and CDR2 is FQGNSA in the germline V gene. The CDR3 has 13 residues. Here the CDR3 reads CASSFYRNTEAFF. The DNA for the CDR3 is TGTGCCAGCAGCTTTTATAGGAACACTGAAGCTTTCTTT.